Each of the 23 T cell receptor beta chains below was sequenced from the same sample in a study of T-cell reconstitution after alpha-beta-depleted transplantation in children (dated by TCRdb to the mid-2010s). The library was prepared using PCR. Sequencer: Illumina HiSeq 2500. To normalize quantification of the TCRbeta repertoire, the TCR libraries were built with molecular barcoding that relied on unique molecular identifiers. Through fastp at Q25 and MiXCR, TCRdb rebuilt clones from the public reads, retaining in-frame beta chains. Entries are consolidated by CDR3 protein sequence, retaining the most common genes and DNA. The sample table lists some 200,000 distinct CDR3 sequences, 9% to 10% of them with a count of one. The ten largest clones capture around 5.1% of the sample. Sequencing was performed on PBMCs from the stem cell graft donor, taken from the stem cell graft. The receptors derive from a human donor who donated a stem cell graft to a child with SCID.

At least ten counts were recorded for this clonotype. V usage is TRBV5-1 and J usage is TRBJ2-1, with unresolved D. V lost 5 bases and J 0 bases, leaving 12 bases between the germline ends. This CDR3 contains 15 residues. Germline V gene sequence: CDR1 SGHRS, CDR2 YFSETQ. CDR3 nucleotide sequence: TGCGCCAGCAGTTATCAGACGAACTCCTACAATGAGCAGTTCTTC. Protein: CASSYQTNSYNEQFF.

The table lists this clonotype with many counts. This chain connects TRBV12-3 or TRBV12-4 to TRBJ1-1, with unresolved D. The V end was cut by 6 bases, the J end by 0 bases, with 11 bases between. CDR3 length: 14 residues. CDR3 in amino acids: CASSPGNMNTEAFF. CDR3 DNA: TGTGCCAGCAGCCCGGGGAACATGAACACTGAAGCTTTCTTT.

This clonotype was counted ten times or more. This chain links TRBV2 with TRBJ1-5, with D uncertain. The germline V and J ends were trimmed by 6 bases and 6 bases, with 6 bases remaining between them. The CDR3 runs 11 residues. Germline lookup yields CDR1 SNHLY and CDR2 FYNNEI. The CDR3 DNA reads TGTGCCAGCAGCGCGGGTCAGCCCCAGCATTTT. Translated: CASSAGQPQHF.

This clonotype was observed many times. The CDR3 coding sequence is TGTGCCAGCAGTTTTCTTGCAGGATTAGCCAAAAACATTCAGTACTTC. It codes for CASSFLAGLAKNIQYF. The genes are TRBV12-3 or TRBV12-4 and TRBJ2-4; D is unclear. CDR3 length: 16 residues. The V and J ends lost 3 bases and 0 bases respectively, with 12 bases between them.

This clonotype was detected many times. The rearrangement links TRBV5-1 to TRBJ1-2, with 7 bases that match TRBD1. The CDR3 is 16 amino acids. Germline values: CDR1 SGHRS, CDR2 YFSETQ. The V segment lost 4 bases and the J segment 9 bases; nucleotides outside the gene matches: 18. The CDR3 coding sequence is TGCGCCAGCAGCCCCAGGGGGGGCAGGGGAGATTATCGCTACACCTTC. This translates into CASSPRGGRGDYRYTF.

The sample holds many counts of this clonotype. The chain combines TRBV4-2 with TRBJ2-1; the match to TRBD2 covers 9 bases. The CDR3 is made up of 15 amino acids. Trimming removed 1 base from V and 8 bases from J; junction bases left unmatched: 6. Per the germline V gene, CDR1 is LGHNA and CDR2 is YNFKEQ. In DNA, the CDR3 is TGTGCCAGCAGCCAAGGGCGGGGGGGGCTTGATGAGCAGTTCTTC. Translating gives CASSQGRGGLDEQFF.

This clonotype has a count of ten or more. This chain connects TRBV5-1 to TRBJ2-1; the D gene is possibly TRBD2 (6 bases). This CDR3 is built from 16 residues. The germline V gene encodes CDR1 SGHRS and CDR2 YFSETQ. The V and J ends lost 0 bases and 4 bases respectively, with 14 bases between them. The CDR3 DNA sequence: TGCGCCAGCAGCTTGGATTTACGGGGGACTTACAATGAGCAGTTCTTC. Encoded protein: CASSLDLRGTYNEQFF.

This clonotype was counted at least ten times. This chain joins TRBV20-1 and TRBJ2-3, with 12 bases that match TRBD2. In germline, CDR1 is DFQATT, CDR2 SNEGSKA (reference sequence). This CDR3 is 14 amino acids long. V dropped 3 bases and J dropped 4; count of bases not matched to a gene: 2. CDR3 sequence reads: CSASSSGGADTQYF. The CDR3 DNA is TGCAGTGCTAGTTCTAGCGGGGGGGCAGATACGCAGTATTTT.

This clonotype was picked up many times. The rearrangement links TRBV6-5 to TRBJ1-5; D is unresolved. Trimming removed 0 bases at V and 6 bases at J, with 6 bases between. CDR1 and CDR2 from the germline V gene are MNHEY and SVGAGI. The CDR3 covers 13 residues. The CDR3 coding sequence is TGTGCCAGCAGTTACTCGAGTGGTCAGCCCCAGCATTTT. Encoded protein: CASSYSSGQPQHF.

This clonotype was seen many times. The chain combines TRBV27 with TRBJ2-1, with no clear D. Per germline, CDR1 MNHEY and CDR2 SMNVEV (reference sequence). CDR3 length: 16 residues. V was shortened by 5 bases and J by 2 bases, with 16 bases between the two germline ends. The CDR3 loop reads CASSLPGILPYNEQFF. As DNA, the CDR3 is TGTGCCAGCAGTCTCCCCGGAATTCTCCCCTACAATGAGCAGTTCTTC.

As to this clonotype: A much larger clone lies one base from this, so it may be a read error. The genes are TRBV20-1 and TRBJ2-5, with 11 bases matching TRBD2. The CDR3 is 15 residues long. V gave up 5 bases and J gave up 4 bases; unmatched junction bases: 9. Germline CDR1 and CDR2: DFQATT and SNEGSKA (reference sequence). The CDR3 reads CSAGPSGGSGETQYF. The CDR3 bases are TGCAGTGCTGGCCCTAGCGGGGGGTCTGGAGAGACCCAGTACTTC.

This clonotype was picked up a small number of times. The chain employs TRBV3-1 and TRBJ2-5; 10 bases are shared with TRBD2. V lost 0 bases and J lost 13; bases outside the gene matches: 8. There are 14 residues in the CDR3. Germline V gene data show CDR1 as LGHDT and CDR2 as YNNKEL (reference sequence). For the CDR3, the DNA is TGTGCCAGCAGCCAAGATGCTAGCGGGGGTGGATTGTACTTC. Translating gives CASSQDASGGGLYF.

This clonotype has a handful of counts. The chain has TRBV3-1 and TRBJ1-5; 7 nucleotides line up with TRBD1. J lost 6 bases, V lost 6 bases, and 8 bases had no gene match. The CDR3 consists of 14 residues. Per the germline V gene, CDR1 is LGHDT and CDR2 is YNNKEL (reference sequence). The CDR3 reads CASSSRGWGQPQHF. In DNA, the CDR3 is TGTGCCAGCAGTTCCAGGGGGTGGGGTCAGCCCCAGCATTTT. Full variable domain (remainder filled in from reference TRBV3-1 and TRBJ1-5): DTAVSQTPKYLVTQMGNDKSIKCEQNLGHDTMYWYKQDSKKFLKIMFSYNNKELIINETVPNRFSPKSPDKAHLNLHINSLELGDSAVYFCASSSRGWGQPQHFGDGTRLSIL.

A few counts support this clonotype. The V gene is TRBV6-1, the J gene TRBJ2-5, with a possible D match to TRBD2 (6 bases). The V end was cut by 5 bases, the J end by 9 bases, with 25 bases between. Per the germline V gene, CDR1 is MNHNS and CDR2 is SASEGT. The CDR3 extends over 16 amino acids. The CDR3 region is CASSPQGLGAGVSQYF. The CDR3 nucleotides are TGTGCCAGCAGTCCCCAGGGACTCGGGGCCGGTGTGTCCCAGTACTTC.

The sample holds many counts of this clonotype. The chain is built from TRBV5-1 and TRBJ2-1; D ambiguous. V was shortened by 0 bases and J by 9 bases, with 13 bases between the two germline ends. The CDR3 loop spans 14 amino acids. CDR1 SGHRS and CDR2 YFSETQ come from the germline V gene. The CDR3 is CASSLDPLYTEQFF. CDR3 DNA sequence: TGCGCCAGCAGCTTGGACCCTCTCTATACTGAGCAGTTCTTC.

This clonotype came up many times. This chain uses TRBV12-3 or TRBV12-4 with TRBJ1-5, with TRBD1 as a possible D gene (5 bases). CDR3 length: 13 residues. V was trimmed by 1 base and J by 6 bases, leaving 7 bases between them. The CDR3 nucleotides read TGTGCCAGCAGTTTAGGGGGGGGTCAGCCCCAGCATTTT. This gives the protein CASSLGGGQPQHF.

This clonotype has a handful of counts. This rearrangement joins TRBV4-1 to TRBJ2-2; 7 positions agree with TRBD1. Germline V gene sequence: CDR1 MGHRA, CDR2 YSYEKL. The V gene end was trimmed by 7 bases and the J gene end by 2 bases; junction bases not matched to a gene: 4. CDR3 length: 14 residues. The CDR3 reads CASNRQGNTGELFF. In nucleotides, the CDR3 is TGCGCCAGCAACCGACAGGGAAACACCGGGGAGCTGTTTTTT.

As concerns this clonotype: The junction does not match germline at one end; this may be a read error. The rearrangement joins TRBV12-5 to TRBJ1-2; a possible D gene is TRBD1 (6 bases). CDR3 length: 13 residues. CDR1 is LGHNT and CDR2 is FRNRAP in the germline V gene. This chain's CDR3 is CASGTGTAYGDTF. The DNA for the CDR3 is TGTGCTAGTGGAACAGGGACGGCCTATGGCGACACCTTC.

This clonotype was detected ten times or more. The rearrangement uses TRBV6-1 and TRBJ2-7; 10 bases are shared with TRBD1. Germline V gives CDR1 MNHNS, CDR2 SASEGT. CDR3 length: 15 residues. The ends lost 7 bases at V and 1 base at J; junction bases unmatched: 7. CDR3 nucleotide sequence: TGTGCCAGCATCGGGGTGGACAGGGGGTCCTACGAGCAGTACTTC. Translating it yields CASIGVDRGSYEQYF.

This clonotype showed up many times. CDR3 bases: TGCAGTGCTAGATCGCGACAGGGAGAAGGCTACACCTTC. Translation: CSARSRQGEGYTF. The chain recombines TRBV20-1 with TRBJ1-2, with TRBD1 matching over 7 bases. Germline V gene lookup returns CDR1 DFQATT and CDR2 SNEGSKA (reference sequence). Germline trimming cut 2 bases from V and 8 bases from J; bases unmatched to any gene: 8. CDR3 length equals 13 residues.

This clonotype was recorded many times. The chain employs TRBV28 and TRBJ2-1; perhaps TRBD1 as D (6 bases). The V end was cut by 7 bases, the J end by 8 bases, with 21 bases between. Germline loops: CDR1 MDHEN, CDR2 SYDVKM. The CDR3 runs 15 residues. CDR3 nucleotide sequence: TGTGCCAGCACCGTACAGGGTTTAAATTTCGATGAGCAGTTCTTC. Its translation: CASTVQGLNFDEQFF.

The table lists this clonotype with many counts. The chain employs TRBV5-1 and TRBJ2-2; D not resolved. V lost 0 bases and J 1 base, leaving 13 bases between the germline ends. The CDR3 extends over 17 amino acids. Germline V gene lookup returns CDR1 SGHRS and CDR2 YFSETQ. CDR3 protein: CASSLEMTTVNTGELFF. In DNA form, the CDR3 reads TGCGCCAGCAGCTTGGAAATGACGACCGTGAACACCGGGGAGCTGTTTTTT.

V gene TRBV29-1 combines with J gene TRBJ2-1; TRBD1 might be the D (6 bases). The germline V gene has CDR1 SQVTM and CDR2 ANQGSEA. CDR3 length: 15 residues. V lost 1 base and J lost 0, with 10 bases in between. In DNA form, the CDR3 reads TGCAGCGTTGAAGGGGGGCAGAACTCCTACAATGAGCAGTTCTTC. Translation gives CSVEGGQNSYNEQFF.